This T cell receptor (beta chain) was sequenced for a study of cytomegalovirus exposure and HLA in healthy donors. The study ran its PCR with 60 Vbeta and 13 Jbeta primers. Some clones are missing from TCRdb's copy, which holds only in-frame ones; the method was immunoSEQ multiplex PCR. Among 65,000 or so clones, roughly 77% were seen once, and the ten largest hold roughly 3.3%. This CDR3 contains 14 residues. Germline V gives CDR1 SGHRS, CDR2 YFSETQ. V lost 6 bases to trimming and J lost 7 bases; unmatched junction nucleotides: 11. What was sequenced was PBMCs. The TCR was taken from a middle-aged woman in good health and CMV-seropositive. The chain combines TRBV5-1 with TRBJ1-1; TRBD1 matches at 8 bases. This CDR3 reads CASTPRGQAGEAFF. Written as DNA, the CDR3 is TGCGCCAGCACACCCAGGGGACAGGCGGGTGAAGCTTTCTTT.